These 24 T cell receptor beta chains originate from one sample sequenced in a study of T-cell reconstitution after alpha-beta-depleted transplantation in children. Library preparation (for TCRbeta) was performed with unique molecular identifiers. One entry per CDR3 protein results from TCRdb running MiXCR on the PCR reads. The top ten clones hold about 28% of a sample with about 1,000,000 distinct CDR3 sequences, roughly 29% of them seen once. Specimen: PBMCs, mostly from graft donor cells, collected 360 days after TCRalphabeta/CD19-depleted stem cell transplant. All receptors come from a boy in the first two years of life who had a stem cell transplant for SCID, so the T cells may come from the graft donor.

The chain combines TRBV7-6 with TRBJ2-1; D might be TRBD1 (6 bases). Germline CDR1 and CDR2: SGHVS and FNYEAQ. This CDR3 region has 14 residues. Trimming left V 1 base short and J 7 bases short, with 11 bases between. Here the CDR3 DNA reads TGTGCCAGCAGCTTAGGGGGGCATTGGAATGAGCAGTTCTTC. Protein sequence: CASSLGGHWNEQFF.

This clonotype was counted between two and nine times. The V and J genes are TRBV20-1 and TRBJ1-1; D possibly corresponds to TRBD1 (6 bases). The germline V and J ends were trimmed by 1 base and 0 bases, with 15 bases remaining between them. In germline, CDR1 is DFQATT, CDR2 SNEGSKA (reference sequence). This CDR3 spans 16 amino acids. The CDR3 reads CSARVFGGQMNTEAFF. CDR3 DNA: TGCAGTGCTAGAGTGTTCGGGGGGCAAATGAACACTGAAGCTTTCTTT.

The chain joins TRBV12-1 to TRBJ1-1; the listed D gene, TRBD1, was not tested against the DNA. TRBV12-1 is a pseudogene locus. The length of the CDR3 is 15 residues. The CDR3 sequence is CASSPTGVGNTEAFF. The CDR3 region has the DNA TGTGCCAGCAGCCCGACAGGGGTCGGGAACACTGAAGCTTTCTTT.

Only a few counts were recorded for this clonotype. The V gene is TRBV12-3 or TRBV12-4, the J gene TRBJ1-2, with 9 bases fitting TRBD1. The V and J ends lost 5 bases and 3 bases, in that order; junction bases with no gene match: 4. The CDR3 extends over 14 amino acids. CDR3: CASSPRTGDYGYTF. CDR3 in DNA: TGTGCCAGCAGTCCCAGGACAGGGGACTATGGCTACACCTTC.

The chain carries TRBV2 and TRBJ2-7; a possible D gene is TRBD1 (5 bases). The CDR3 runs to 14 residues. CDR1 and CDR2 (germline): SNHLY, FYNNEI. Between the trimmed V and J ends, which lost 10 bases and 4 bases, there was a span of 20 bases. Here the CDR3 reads CATRQGRSIYEQYF. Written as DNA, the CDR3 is TGTGCCACGAGGCAGGGCAGGTCCATATACGAGCAGTACTTC.

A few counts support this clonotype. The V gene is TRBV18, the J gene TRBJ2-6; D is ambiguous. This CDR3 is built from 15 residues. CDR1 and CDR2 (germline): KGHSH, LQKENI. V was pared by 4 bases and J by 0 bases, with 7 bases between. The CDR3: CASSRGDSGANVLTF. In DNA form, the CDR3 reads TGTGCCAGCTCACGCGGTGACTCTGGGGCCAACGTCCTGACTTTC.

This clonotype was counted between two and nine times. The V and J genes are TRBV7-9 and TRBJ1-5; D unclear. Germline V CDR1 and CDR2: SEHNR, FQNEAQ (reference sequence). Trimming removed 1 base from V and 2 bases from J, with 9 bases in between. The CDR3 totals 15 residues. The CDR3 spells CASSLGSDRNQPQHF. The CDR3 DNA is TGTGCCAGCAGCTTAGGCTCAGATCGCAATCAGCCCCAGCATTTT.

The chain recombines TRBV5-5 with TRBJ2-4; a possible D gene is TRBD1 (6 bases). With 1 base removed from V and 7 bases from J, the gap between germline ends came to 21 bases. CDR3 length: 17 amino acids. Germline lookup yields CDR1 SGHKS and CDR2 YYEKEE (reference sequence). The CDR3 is CASSLLWSAGVANIQYF. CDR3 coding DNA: TGTGCCAGCAGCTTGTTGTGGTCGGCAGGGGTGGCGAACATTCAGTACTTC. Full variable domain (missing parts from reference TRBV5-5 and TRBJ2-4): DAGVTQSPTHLIKTRGQQVTLRCSPISGHKSVSWYQQVLGQGPQFIFQYYEKEERGRGNFPDRFSARQFPNYSSELNVNALLLGDSALYLCASSLLWSAGVANIQYFGAGTRLSVL.

This CDR3 reads CASSSRLAGLNTEAFF. For the CDR3, the DNA is TGCGCCAGCAGCTCCAGATTAGCGGGCCTAAACACTGAAGCTTTCTTT. V is TRBV5-1 and J is TRBJ1-1, with D unresolved. Germline loops: CDR1 SGHRS, CDR2 YFSETQ. This CDR3 has 16 residues. Trimming removed 3 bases at V and 2 bases at J, with 17 bases between.

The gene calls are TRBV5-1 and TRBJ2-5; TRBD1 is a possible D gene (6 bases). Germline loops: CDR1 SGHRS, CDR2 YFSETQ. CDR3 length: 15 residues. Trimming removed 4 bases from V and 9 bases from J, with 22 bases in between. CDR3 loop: CASSLEDSRSSAQYF. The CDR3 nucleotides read TGCGCCAGCAGCCTGGAGGACAGCCGAAGTTCGGCCCAGTACTTC. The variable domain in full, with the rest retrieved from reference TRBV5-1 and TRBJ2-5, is KAGVTQTPRYLIKTRGQQVTLSCSPISGHRSVSWYQQTPGQGLQFLFEYFSETQRNKGNFPGRFSGRQFSNSRSEMNVSTLELGDSALYLCASSLEDSRSSAQYFGPGTRLLVL.

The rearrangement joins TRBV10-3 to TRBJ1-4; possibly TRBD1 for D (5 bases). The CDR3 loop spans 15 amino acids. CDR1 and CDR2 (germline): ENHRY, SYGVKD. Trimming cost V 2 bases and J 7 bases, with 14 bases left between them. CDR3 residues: CAISEERGAPEKLFF. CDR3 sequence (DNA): TGTGCCATCAGTGAGGAAAGGGGAGCCCCTGAAAAACTGTTTTTT.

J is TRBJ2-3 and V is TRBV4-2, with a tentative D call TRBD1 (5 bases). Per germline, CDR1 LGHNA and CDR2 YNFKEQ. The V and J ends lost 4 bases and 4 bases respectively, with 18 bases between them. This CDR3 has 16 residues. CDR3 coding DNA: TGTGCCAGCAGCCGGGAAGGGGTAGAGATTGCAGATACGCAGTATTTT. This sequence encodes CASSREGVEIADTQYF.

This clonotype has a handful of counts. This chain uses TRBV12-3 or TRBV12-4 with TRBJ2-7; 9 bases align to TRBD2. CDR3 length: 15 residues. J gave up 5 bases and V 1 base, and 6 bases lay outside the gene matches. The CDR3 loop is CASSLVWPSGDEQYF. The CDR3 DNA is TGTGCCAGCAGTTTAGTGTGGCCTAGCGGGGACGAGCAGTACTTC.

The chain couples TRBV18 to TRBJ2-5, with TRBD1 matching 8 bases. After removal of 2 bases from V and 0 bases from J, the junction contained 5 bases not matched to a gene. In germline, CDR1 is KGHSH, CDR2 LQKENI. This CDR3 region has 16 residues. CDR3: CASSPGTGRYQETQYF. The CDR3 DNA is TGTGCCAGCTCACCAGGGACAGGCCGGTACCAAGAGACCCAGTACTTC. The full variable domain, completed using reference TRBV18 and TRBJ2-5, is NAGVMQNPRHLVRRRGQEARLRCSPMKGHSHVYWYRQLPEEGLKFMVYLQKENIIDESGMPKERFSAEFPKEGPSILRIQQVVRGDSAAYFCASSPGTGRYQETQYFGPGTRLLVL.

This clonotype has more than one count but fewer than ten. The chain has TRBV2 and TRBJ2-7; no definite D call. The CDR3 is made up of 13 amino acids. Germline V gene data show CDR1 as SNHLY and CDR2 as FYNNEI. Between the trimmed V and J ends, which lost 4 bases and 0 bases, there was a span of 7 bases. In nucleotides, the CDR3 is TGTGCCAGCAGTGCCGGCTACTCCTACGAGCAGTACTTC. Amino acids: CASSAGYSYEQYF.

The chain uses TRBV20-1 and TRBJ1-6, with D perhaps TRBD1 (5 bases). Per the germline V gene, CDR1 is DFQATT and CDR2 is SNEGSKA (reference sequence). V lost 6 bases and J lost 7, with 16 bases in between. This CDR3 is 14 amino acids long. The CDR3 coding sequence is TGCAGTGCACCGCGGGGACTGATCAATTCACCCCTCCACTTT. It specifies CSAPRGLINSPLHF.

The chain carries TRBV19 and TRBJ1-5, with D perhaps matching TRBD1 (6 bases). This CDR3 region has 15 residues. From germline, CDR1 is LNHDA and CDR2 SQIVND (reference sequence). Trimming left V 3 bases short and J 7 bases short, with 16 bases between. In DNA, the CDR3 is TGTGCCAGTAGTATGGGACAATCGGTCAGCCAGCCCCAGCATTTT. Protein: CASSMGQSVSQPQHF.

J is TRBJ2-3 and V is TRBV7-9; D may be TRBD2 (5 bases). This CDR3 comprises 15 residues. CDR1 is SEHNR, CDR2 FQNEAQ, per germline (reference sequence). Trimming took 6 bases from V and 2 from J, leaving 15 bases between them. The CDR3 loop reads CASRVPGTSTDTQYF. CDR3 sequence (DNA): TGTGCCAGCAGGGTTCCGGGAACTTCCACAGATACGCAGTATTTT.

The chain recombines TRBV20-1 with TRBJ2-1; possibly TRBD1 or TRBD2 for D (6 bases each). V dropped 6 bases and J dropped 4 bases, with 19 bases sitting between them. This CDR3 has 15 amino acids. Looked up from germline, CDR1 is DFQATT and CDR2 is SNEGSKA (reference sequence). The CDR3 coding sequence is TGCAGTGCCTCTTCGGGGGCCTCTGTTTACAATGAGCAGTTCTTC. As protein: CSASSGASVYNEQFF.

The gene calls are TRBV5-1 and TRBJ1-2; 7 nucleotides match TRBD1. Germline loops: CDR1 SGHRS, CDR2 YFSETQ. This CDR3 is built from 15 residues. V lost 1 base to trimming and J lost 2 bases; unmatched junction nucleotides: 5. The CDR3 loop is CASSLLPDRNYGYTF. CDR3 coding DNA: TGCGCCAGCAGCTTGCTCCCGGACAGGAACTATGGCTACACCTTC.

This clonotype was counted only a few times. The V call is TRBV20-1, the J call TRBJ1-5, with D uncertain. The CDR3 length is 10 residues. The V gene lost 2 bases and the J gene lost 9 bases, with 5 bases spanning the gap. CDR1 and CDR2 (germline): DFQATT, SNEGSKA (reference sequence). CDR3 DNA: TGCAGTGCTAGAAGGAGGCCCCAGCATTTT. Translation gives CSARRRPQHF.

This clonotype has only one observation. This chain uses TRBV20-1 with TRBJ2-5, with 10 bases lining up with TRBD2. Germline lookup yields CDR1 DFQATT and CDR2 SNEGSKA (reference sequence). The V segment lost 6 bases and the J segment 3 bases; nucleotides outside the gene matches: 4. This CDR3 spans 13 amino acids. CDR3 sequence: CSARAGGKETQYF. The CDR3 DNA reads TGCAGTGCACGAGCGGGGGGGAAAGAGACCCAGTACTTC.

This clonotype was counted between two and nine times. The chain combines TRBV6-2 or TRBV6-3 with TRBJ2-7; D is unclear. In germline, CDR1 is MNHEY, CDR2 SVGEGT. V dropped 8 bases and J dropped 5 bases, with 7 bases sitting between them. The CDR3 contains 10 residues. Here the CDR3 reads CASADNEQYF. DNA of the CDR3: TGTGCCAGCGCTGACAACGAGCAGTACTTC.

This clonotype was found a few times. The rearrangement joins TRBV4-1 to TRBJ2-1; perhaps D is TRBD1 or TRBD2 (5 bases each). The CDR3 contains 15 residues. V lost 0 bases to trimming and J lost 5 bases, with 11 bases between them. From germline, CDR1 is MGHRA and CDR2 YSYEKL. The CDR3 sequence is CASSQDLGTNNEQFF. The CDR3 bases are TGCGCCAGCAGCCAAGATTTAGGGACCAACAATGAGCAGTTCTTC.